This TCR beta chain was obtained from a study of T cells in Graves' hyperthyroidism and ophthalmopathy. Findings and caveats of the study: Blood also held most thyroid clonotypes expanded beyond 0.001.

At least ten counts were recorded for this clonotype. The antigen is not known. Criteria for exclusion of patients were uncontrolled infection, other autoimmune disease, pregnancy or lactation. Amplification of TCR beta CDR3 regions was performed using RNA transcripts as template. Researchers ran a first-round RT-PCR on the TCR CDR3 using the HTBI primer set. TCRdb analysed the multiplex PCR reads with MiXCR anew, one entry per CDR3 protein. This table has 250,000 to 300,000 distinct CDR3 sequences, less than 20% appearing once. CDR3 length equals 13 residues. V was cut by 8 bases and J by 8 bases, with 21 bases left in between. The germline V gene encodes CDR1 GTSNPN and CDR2 SVGIG (reference sequence).

The chain carries TRBV30 and TRBJ1-2, with D hard to call. Specimen: blood. The origin of this receptor is a man aged 50-60 years with Graves' ophthalmopathy. CDR3 DNA: TGTGCCCTAAATGATGAGATTTCGGGAGGCTACACCTTC. Amino acids: CALNDEISGGYTF.